The source of this T cell receptor (beta chain) is a study of T cells in Graves' hyperthyroidism and ophthalmopathy. Findings of the study overall: Blood also contained most expanded thyroid clonotypes above 0.001. Prediction of ophthalmopathy progression came a median roughly 6.4 months pre-onset.

This clonotype was picked up a small number of times. Antigen: not known. Researchers took RNA transcripts and amplified the TCR beta CDR3 regions from them. Primed by the HTBI set, a first-round RT-PCR was run on the TCR CDR3. TCRdb re-called the multiplex PCR reads with MiXCR, one entry per CDR3 protein. The data hold 470,000 or so distinct CDR3 sequences, with about 20% observed a single time. Hyperthyroidism in the patients, aged 18 to 65, was newly diagnosed and under 2 months in duration. A patient was excluded if there was uncontrolled infection, other autoimmune disease, pregnancy or lactation. Sequencing input: blood. The source of this sequence is a man younger than 35 with Graves' hyperthyroidism.

CDR3 sequence reads: CASSLSRVFPSAKNIQYF. The DNA for the CDR3 is TGTGCCAGCAGCTTGTCCAGGGTTTTTCCTTCTGCCAAAAACATTCAGTACTTC. This rearrangement joins TRBV5-5 to TRBJ2-4, with TRBD1 as a possible D gene (5 bases). CDR1 and CDR2 (germline): SGHKS, YYEKEE (reference sequence). There are 18 residues in the CDR3. Trimming shortened V by 1 base and J by 1 base, and 18 bases separated the two germline ends.